A selection of T cell receptor beta chains follows, all from one sample in a study of T cells after somatic rescue of genetic block. TCRdb's copy holds only in-frame clones and misses some; the assay was immunoSEQ multiplex PCR. Of around 67,000 clones listed, more than 75% are singletons. Input material: peripheral blood mononuclear cells (PBMCs). These receptors were taken from a man between 25 and 39 years old. CDR3s include the opening cysteine and the closing phenylalanine or tryptophan. Each record gives: D gene, J gene, V gene, clone size, CDR3 protein, CDR3 DNA. The D gene is left open where the match is weak. Rows may omit the clone size; those that give it use once, few, many or a size class.

d_gene: NA; j_gene: TRBJ2-5; v_gene: TRBV27; abundance: once; CDR3aa: CASSLRGGGAQYF; CDR3nt: TGTGCCAGCAGTTTAAGGGGAGGGGGTGCCCAGTACTTC
d_gene: NA; j_gene: TRBJ2-1; v_gene: TRBV5-1; abundance: NA; CDR3aa: CASSPGTVSYNEQFF; CDR3nt: TGCGCCAGCAGCCCCGGCACAGTTTCCTACAATGAGCAGTTCTTC
d_gene: TRBD1; j_gene: TRBJ2-1; v_gene: TRBV11-3; abundance: NA; CDR3aa: CASSGTGGYNEQFF; CDR3nt: TGTGCCAGCAGCGGGACAGGGGGCTACAATGAGCAGTTCTTC
d_gene: TRBD2; j_gene: TRBJ2-7; v_gene: TRBV29-1; abundance: NA; CDR3aa: CSVVGGSSYEQYF; CDR3nt: TGCAGCGTTGTGGGCGGGAGCTCCTACGAGCAGTACTTC
d_gene: NA; j_gene: TRBJ2-3; v_gene: TRBV9; abundance: NA; CDR3aa: CASSVTPGPDTQYF; CDR3nt: TGTGCCAGCAGCGTAACTCCCGGCCCTGATACGCAGTATTTT
d_gene: NA; j_gene: TRBJ1-2; v_gene: TRBV14; abundance: many; CDR3aa: CASSQGLPGRLGYTF; CDR3nt: TGTGCCAGCAGCCAAGGGCTTCCGGGACGGCTTGGCTACACCTTC
d_gene: NA; j_gene: TRBJ2-2; v_gene: TRBV2; abundance: NA; CDR3aa: CAGLQGSTGELFF; CDR3nt: TGTGCCGGATTACAGGGATCCACCGGGGAGCTGTTTTTT
d_gene: NA; j_gene: TRBJ2-1; v_gene: TRBV10-2; abundance: NA; CDR3aa: CASSESTGRNEQFF; CDR3nt: TGCGCCAGCAGTGAGTCGACCGGCAGAAATGAGCAGTTCTTC
d_gene: TRBD1; j_gene: TRBJ2-7; v_gene: TRBV4-1; abundance: NA; CDR3aa: CASSQTGGGSYEQYF; CDR3nt: TGCGCCAGCAGCCAAACAGGGGGCGGATCCTACGAGCAGTACTTC
d_gene: TRBD1; j_gene: TRBJ2-3; v_gene: TRBV9; abundance: NA; CDR3aa: CASSGRGPPADTQYF; CDR3nt: TGTGCCAGCAGCGGCAGGGGGCCCCCGGCAGATACGCAGTATTTT
d_gene: TRBD1; j_gene: TRBJ2-1; v_gene: TRBV18; abundance: NA; CDR3aa: CASSQDRSSYNEQFF; CDR3nt: TGTGCCAGCTCGCAGGACAGGAGCTCCTACAATGAGCAGTTCTTC
d_gene: NA; j_gene: TRBJ1-5; v_gene: TRBV10-3; abundance: few; CDR3aa: CAISALAGNQPQHF; CDR3nt: TGTGCCATCTCCGCTTTAGCCGGCAATCAGCCCCAGCATTTT
d_gene: NA; j_gene: TRBJ1-3; v_gene: TRBV6-1; abundance: NA; CDR3aa: CASSEIGDGNTIYF; CDR3nt: TGTGCCAGCAGTGAAATAGGGGATGGAAACACCATATATTTT
d_gene: NA; j_gene: TRBJ1-6; v_gene: TRBV7-2; abundance: NA; CDR3aa: CASSLQGSYNSPLHF; CDR3nt: TGTGCCAGCAGCCTACAGGGATCCTATAATTCACCCCTCCACTTT
d_gene: TRBD2; j_gene: TRBJ2-7; v_gene: TRBV27; abundance: NA; CDR3aa: CASSWGLAAYEQYF; CDR3nt: TGTGCCAGCAGTTGGGGACTAGCGGCATACGAGCAGTACTTC
d_gene: TRBD1; j_gene: TRBJ2-5; v_gene: TRBV28; abundance: NA; CDR3aa: CASSLIGTGVETQYF; CDR3nt: TGTGCCAGCAGTTTAATCGGGACAGGGGTAGAGACCCAGTACTTC
d_gene: NA; j_gene: TRBJ1-5; v_gene: TRBV10-3; abundance: NA; CDR3aa: CAISENANQPQHF; CDR3nt: TGTGCCATCAGTGAGAATGCTAATCAGCCCCAGCATTTT
d_gene: NA; j_gene: TRBJ2-2; v_gene: TRBV5-5; abundance: once; CDR3aa: CASTAGRGLTGELFF; CDR3nt: TGTGCCAGCACCGCAGGAAGGGGTTTAACCGGGGAGCTGTTTTTT
d_gene: NA; j_gene: TRBJ2-7; v_gene: TRBV27; abundance: NA; CDR3aa: CASSLSNGGGEGGAYEQYF; CDR3nt: TGTGCCAGCAGTTTATCGAACGGAGGGGGGGAGGGGGGGGCCTACGAGCAGTACTTC
d_gene: NA; j_gene: TRBJ1-1; v_gene: TRBV28; abundance: NA; CDR3aa: CATDLSREAFF; CDR3nt: TGTGCCACCGATCTAAGCCGTGAAGCTTTCTTT
d_gene: NA; j_gene: TRBJ2-1; v_gene: TRBV11-3; abundance: once; CDR3aa: CASSFRTTPSSYNEQFF; CDR3nt: TGTGCCAGCAGCTTCAGGACTACGCCTAGCTCCTACAATGAGCAGTTCTTC
d_gene: NA; j_gene: TRBJ1-1; v_gene: TRBV6-5; abundance: NA; CDR3aa: CASRFGQSNTEAFF; CDR3nt: TGTGCCAGCAGATTCGGACAGAGTAACACTGAAGCTTTCTTT
d_gene: NA; j_gene: TRBJ2-2; v_gene: TRBV4-3; abundance: NA; CDR3aa: CASSQSGPRQGKLFF; CDR3nt: TGCGCCAGCAGCCAGTCAGGGCCCCGTCAGGGGAAGCTGTTTTTT
d_gene: TRBD2; j_gene: TRBJ2-5; v_gene: TRBV10-2; abundance: NA; CDR3aa: CASSERGETQYF; CDR3nt: TGCGCCAGCAGCGAGCGGGGAGAGACCCAGTACTTC
d_gene: TRBD1; j_gene: TRBJ2-5; v_gene: TRBV9; abundance: NA; CDR3aa: CASSVETGGGWTQYF; CDR3nt: TGTGCCAGCAGCGTCGAGACAGGGGGCGGATGGACCCAGTACTTC
d_gene: NA; j_gene: TRBJ1-5; v_gene: TRBV9; abundance: NA; CDR3aa: CASSVDGTPYQPQHF; CDR3nt: TGTGCCAGCAGCGTAGATGGGACACCTTATCAGCCCCAGCATTTT
d_gene: NA; j_gene: TRBJ2-6; v_gene: TRBV19; abundance: NA; CDR3aa: CASSSAGANVLTF; CDR3nt: TGTGCCAGTAGTTCGGCTGGGGCCAACGTCCTGACTTTC
d_gene: NA; j_gene: TRBJ2-5; v_gene: TRBV28; abundance: NA; CDR3aa: CASSLAPQAPAETQYF; CDR3nt: TGTGCCAGCAGTTTAGCCCCCCAGGCTCCCGCGGAGACCCAGTACTTC
d_gene: NA; j_gene: TRBJ1-2; v_gene: TRBV5-1; abundance: NA; CDR3aa: CASSLAGVARGYTF; CDR3nt: TGCGCCAGCAGCTTGGCCGGGGTAGCTCGGGGCTACACCTTC
d_gene: NA; j_gene: TRBJ2-7; v_gene: TRBV2; abundance: NA; CDR3aa: CASSDSVGSYEQYF; CDR3nt: TGTGCCAGCAGTGATTCTGTGGGCTCCTACGAGCAGTACTTC
d_gene: NA; j_gene: TRBJ2-5; v_gene: TRBV27; abundance: NA; CDR3aa: CASRPLQGQETQYF; CDR3nt: TGTGCCAGCAGGCCCCTACAGGGCCAAGAGACCCAGTACTTC